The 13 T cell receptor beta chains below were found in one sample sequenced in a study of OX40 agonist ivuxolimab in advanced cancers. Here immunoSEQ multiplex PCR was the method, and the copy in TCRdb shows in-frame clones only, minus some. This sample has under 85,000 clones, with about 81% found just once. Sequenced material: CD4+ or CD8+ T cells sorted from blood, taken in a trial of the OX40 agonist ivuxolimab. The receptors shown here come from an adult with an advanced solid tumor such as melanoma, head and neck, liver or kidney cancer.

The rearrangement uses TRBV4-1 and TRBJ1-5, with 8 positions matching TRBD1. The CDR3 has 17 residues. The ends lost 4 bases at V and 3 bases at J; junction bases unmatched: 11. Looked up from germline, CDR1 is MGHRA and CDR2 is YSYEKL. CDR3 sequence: CASSLSGAGGLNQPQHF. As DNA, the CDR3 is TGCGCCAGCAGCCTTAGCGGGGCAGGGGGCCTCAATCAGCCCCAGCATTTT.

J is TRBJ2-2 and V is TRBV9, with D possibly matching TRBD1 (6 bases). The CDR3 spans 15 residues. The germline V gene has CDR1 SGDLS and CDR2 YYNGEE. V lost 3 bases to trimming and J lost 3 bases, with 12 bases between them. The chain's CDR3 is CASSDGDTHTGELFF. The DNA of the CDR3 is TGTGCCAGCAGCGATGGGGACACCCACACCGGGGAGCTGTTTTTT. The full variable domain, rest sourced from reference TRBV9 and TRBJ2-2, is DSGVTQTPKHLITATGQRVTLRCSPRSGDLSVYWYQQSLDQGLQFLIQYYNGEERAKGNILERFSAQQFPDLHSELNLSSLELGDSALYFCASSDGDTHTGELFFGEGSRLTVL.

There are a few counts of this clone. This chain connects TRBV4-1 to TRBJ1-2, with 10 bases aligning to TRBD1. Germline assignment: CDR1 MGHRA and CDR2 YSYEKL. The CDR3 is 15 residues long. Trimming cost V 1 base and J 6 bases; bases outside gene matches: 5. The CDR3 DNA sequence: TGCGCCAGCAGCCAAGCACGACAGGGGGCTGATGGCTACACCTTC. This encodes CASSQARQGADGYTF.

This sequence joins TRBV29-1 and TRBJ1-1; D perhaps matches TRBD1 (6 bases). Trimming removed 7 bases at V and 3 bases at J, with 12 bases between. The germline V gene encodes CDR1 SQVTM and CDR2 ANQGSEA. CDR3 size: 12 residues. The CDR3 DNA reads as TGCAGCGCGCGGTCAGGGGACACTGAAGCTTTCTTT. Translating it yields CSARSGDTEAFF.

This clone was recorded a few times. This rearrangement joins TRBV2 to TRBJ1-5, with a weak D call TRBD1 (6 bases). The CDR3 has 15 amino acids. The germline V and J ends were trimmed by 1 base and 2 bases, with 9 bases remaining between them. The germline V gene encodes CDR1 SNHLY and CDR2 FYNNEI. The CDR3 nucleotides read TGTGCCAGCAGTGAAGAGAGGACAGGCAATCAGCCCCAGCATTTT. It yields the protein CASSEERTGNQPQHF. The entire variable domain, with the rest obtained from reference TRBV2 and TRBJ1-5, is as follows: EPEVTQTPSHQVTQMGQEVILRCVPISNHLYFYWYRQILGQKVEFLVSFYNNEISEKSEIFDDQFSVERPDGSNFTLKIRSTKLEDSAMYFCASSEERTGNQPQHFGDGTRLSIL.

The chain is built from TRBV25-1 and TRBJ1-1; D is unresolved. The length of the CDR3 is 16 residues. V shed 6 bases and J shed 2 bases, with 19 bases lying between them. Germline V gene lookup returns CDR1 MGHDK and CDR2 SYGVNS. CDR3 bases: TGTGCCAGCAGGGCGGGATCCTCCCTCTATAACACTGAAGCTTTCTTT. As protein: CASRAGSSLYNTEAFF. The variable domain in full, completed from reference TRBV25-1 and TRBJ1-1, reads EADIYQTPRYLVIGTGKKITLECSQTMGHDKMYWYQQDPGMELHLIHYSYGVNSTEKGDLSSESTVSRIRTEHFPLTLESARPSHTSQYLCASRAGSSLYNTEAFFGQGTRLTVV.

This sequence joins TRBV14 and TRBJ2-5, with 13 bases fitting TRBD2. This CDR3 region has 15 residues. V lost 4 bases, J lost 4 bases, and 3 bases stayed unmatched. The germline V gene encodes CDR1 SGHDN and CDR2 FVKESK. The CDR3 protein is CASSLRLAGGETQYF. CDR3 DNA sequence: TGTGCCAGCAGCCTCCGACTAGCGGGAGGAGAGACCCAGTACTTC.

CDR3 sequence (DNA): TGTGCCAGCGGGGGTAGCGGGGGCCCCCGAAGCTCCTACAATGAGCAGTTCTTC. Protein: CASGGSGGPRSSYNEQFF. The V and J genes are TRBV2 and TRBJ2-1, with TRBD2 matching 9 bases. Germline trimming cut 8 bases from V and 0 bases from J; bases unmatched to any gene: 14. Germline CDR1 SNHLY, CDR2 FYNNEI. The CDR3 loop spans 18 amino acids.

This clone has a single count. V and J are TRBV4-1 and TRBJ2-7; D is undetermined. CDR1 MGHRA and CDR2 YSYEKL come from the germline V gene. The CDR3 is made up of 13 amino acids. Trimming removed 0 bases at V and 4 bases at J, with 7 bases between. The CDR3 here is CASSQDPKYEQYF. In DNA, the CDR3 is TGCGCCAGCAGCCAAGACCCTAAGTACGAGCAGTACTTC.

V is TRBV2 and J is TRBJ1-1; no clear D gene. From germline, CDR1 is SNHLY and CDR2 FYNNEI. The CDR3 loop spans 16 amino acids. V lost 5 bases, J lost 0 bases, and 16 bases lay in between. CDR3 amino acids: CASSITLHSMNTEAFF. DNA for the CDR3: TGTGCCAGCAGTATAACCCTACATAGCATGAACACTGAAGCTTTCTTT.

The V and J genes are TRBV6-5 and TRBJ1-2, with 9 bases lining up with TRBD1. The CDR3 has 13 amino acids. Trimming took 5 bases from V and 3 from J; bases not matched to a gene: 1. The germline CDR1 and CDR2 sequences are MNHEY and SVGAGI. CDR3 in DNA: TGTGCCAGCAGTACAGGGGGCTACTATGGCTACACCTTC. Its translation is CASSTGGYYGYTF.

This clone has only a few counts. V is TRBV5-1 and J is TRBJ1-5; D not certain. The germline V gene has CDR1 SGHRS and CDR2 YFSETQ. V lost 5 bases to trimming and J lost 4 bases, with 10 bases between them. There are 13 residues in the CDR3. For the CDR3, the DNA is TGCGCCAGCAGAGAACAGCCTAATCAGCCCCAGCATTTT. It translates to CASREQPNQPQHF.

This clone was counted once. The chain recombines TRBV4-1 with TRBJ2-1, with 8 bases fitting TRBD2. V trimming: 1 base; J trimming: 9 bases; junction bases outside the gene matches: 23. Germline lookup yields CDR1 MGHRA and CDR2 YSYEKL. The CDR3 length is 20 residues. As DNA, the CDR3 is TGCGCCAGCAGCCAAGCTCCCGGTGGTATGTCGTGGCGGGAGGTTAGTGAGCAGTTCTTC. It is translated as CASSQAPGGMSWREVSEQFF.